Presented here are 6 T cell receptor beta chains from one specimen sequenced in a study of cytomegalovirus exposure and HLA in healthy donors. With 60 Vbeta and 13 Jbeta primers, the PCR was carried out. The table came from immunoSEQ multiplex PCR; TCRdb's copy has only in-frame clones and leaves some out. This table has around 150,000 clones, less than 80% appearing once. Specimen: PBMCs. These receptors all stem from a man in his forties in good health and CMV-seronegative.

The chain uses TRBV28 and TRBJ2-2; 9 nucleotides align to TRBD1. Trimming cost V 0 bases and J 5 bases; bases outside gene matches: 7. The CDR3 loop spans 17 amino acids. Per germline, CDR1 MDHEN and CDR2 SYDVKM. DNA of the CDR3: TGTGCCAGCAGTTTATGGCGGGACAGGGAATGGACCGGGGAGCTGTTTTTT. Amino acid sequence: CASSLWRDREWTGELFF.

The chain employs TRBV19 and TRBJ1-1, with D tentatively TRBD1 (6 bases). CDR1 and CDR2 from the germline V gene are LNHDA and SQIVND (reference sequence). The CDR3 runs to 12 residues. V gave up 6 bases and J gave up 8 bases, with 13 bases separating them. In DNA, the CDR3 is TGTGCCAGTAGGCCCCCAGGGGCCGAAGCTTTCTTT. This translates into CASRPPGAEAFF.

V gene TRBV11-2 combines with J gene TRBJ2-7; 7 bases align to TRBD1. This CDR3 region has 15 residues. Losses at the gene ends were 2 bases for V and 2 bases for J; bases not matched to a gene: 6. From germline, CDR1 is SGHAT and CDR2 FQNNGV. CDR3 sequence (DNA): TGTGCCAGCAGCTTACCTGGACAGGTCCCCTACGAGCAGTACTTC. It yields the protein CASSLPGQVPYEQYF.

This clone has a handful of counts. J is TRBJ1-5 and V is TRBV4-2; no firm D call. The CDR3 loop spans 14 amino acids. V lost 3 bases, J lost 7 bases, and 13 bases lay in between. CDR1 LGHNA and CDR2 YNFKEQ come from the germline V gene. The CDR3 sequence is CASSQGGSGQPQHF. In DNA form, the CDR3 reads TGTGCCAGCAGCCAGGGAGGTTCGGGACAGCCCCAGCATTTT.

Here the CDR3 reads CASSLVQGPNYGYTF. The CDR3 DNA is TGCGCCAGCAGCTTGGTGCAGGGGCCGAACTATGGCTACACCTTC. The chain recombines TRBV5-1 with TRBJ1-2, with D tentatively TRBD1 (6 bases). This CDR3 contains 15 residues. Trimming took 0 bases from V and 2 from J, leaving 11 bases between them. Germline lookup yields CDR1 SGHRS and CDR2 YFSETQ.

The chain uses TRBV30 and TRBJ1-1; D remains ambiguous. The CDR3 is 12 residues long. CDR1 GTSNPN and CDR2 SVGIG come from the germline V gene (reference sequence). V dropped 3 bases and J dropped 1 base, with 6 bases sitting between them. DNA for the CDR3: TGTGCCTGGAGACTCGGGAACACTGAAGCTTTCTTT. Its translation is CAWRLGNTEAFF.